This T cell receptor beta chain was recorded in a study of regulatory T cells in long-lasting Graves disease. The study, taken as a whole, reports: Among samples with persistent disease, TRBV28, TRBJ1-2 and TRBJ2-5 were favored.

Construction of the TCR beta libraries employed iRepertoire HTBI primers in conjunction with Arm-PCR of CDR3 regions. Via MiXCR, TCRdb re-called the multiplex PCR reads, giving one row per CDR3 protein. The sample includes hundreds of thousands of distinct CDR3 sequences, about 11% of them seen just once. Per germline, CDR1 SNHLY and CDR2 FYNNEI. The CDR3 totals 14 residues. The ends lost 6 bases at V and 4 bases at J; junction bases unmatched: 7. Ten or more counts support this clonotype. The antigen is unknown. This could be a read error, since a much larger clone is one nucleotide away. Stated time point: newly diagnosed GD, antithyroid drugs for less than 3 months. After RNA was extracted from PBMCs, the TCR library was made from it. This same sample was also part of a study on T cells in Graves' hyperthyroidism and ophthalmopathy. Per that paper: Each diagnosis drew on symptoms, thyroxine, TRAb, thyroid ultrasound and orbital computed tomography findings. In the blood, most expanded thyroid clonotypes above 0.001 appeared as well. Patients with ophthalmopathy were separated from those with stable hyperthyroidism by a 13 V-J model.

The V and J genes are TRBV2 and TRBJ1-1, with TRBD1 identical over 8 bases. The TCR was taken from a woman under 40 with Graves disease. The sample was peripheral blood mononuclear cells (PBMCs), taken at new diagnosis, from a patient treated with antithyroid drugs. The CDR3 bases are TGTGCCAGCAGGGCAGGGGGCTGGGGCACTGAAGCTTTCTTT. It encodes CASRAGGWGTEAFF.